These 8 T cell receptor beta chains were all obtained from the same sample, sequenced in a study of cytomegalovirus exposure and HLA in healthy donors. The PCR used 60 Vbeta and 13 Jbeta primers. Generated by immunoSEQ multiplex PCR, the TCRdb table keeps only in-frame clones and is missing some. This table has about 140,000 clones, about 84% appearing once. Material for sequencing was PBMCs. The receptors were sampled from a man aged 50-60 years in good health and CMV-seronegative.

This clone was picked up one time. The chain couples TRBV18 to TRBJ2-3; 7 bases are shared with TRBD2. Germline assignment: CDR1 KGHSH and CDR2 LQKENI. The CDR3 is made up of 14 amino acids. With 6 bases clipped from V and 2 bases from J, the junction kept 5 bases outside the gene matches. The CDR3 DNA reads as TGTGCCAGCTCTCCCGGGGGGACCACAGATACGCAGTATTTT. It is translated as CASSPGGTTDTQYF.

This clone was picked up one time. The V and J genes are TRBV5-1 and TRBJ2-7; 9 bases fit TRBD2. Germline CDR1 is SGHRS and CDR2 is YFSETQ. CDR3 length: 14 residues. The junction had 5 bases not matched to a gene; V was cut back by 1 base and J by 6 bases. The CDR3 nucleotides are TGCGCCAGCAGCTTGCGGACTAGCGACAGCGAGCAGTACTTC. This encodes CASSLRTSDSEQYF.

The chain carries TRBV30 and TRBJ2-1; 7 bases match TRBD2. The CDR3 extends over 14 amino acids. CDR1 is GTSNPN and CDR2 is SVGIG in the germline V gene (reference sequence). The DNA for the CDR3 is TGTGCTCAACTTCTGGAAGGGAGGGGCAATGAGCAGTTCTTC. It specifies CAQLLEGRGNEQFF.

V is TRBV10-1 and J is TRBJ1-1; no reliable D call. V was clipped by 2 bases and J by 4 bases, with 8 bases between them. CDR1 is WNHNN, CDR2 SYGVQD, per germline (reference sequence). This CDR3 contains 13 residues. The CDR3 nucleotides read TGCGCCAGCAGTGAGGGCCATCTCACTGAAGCTTTCTTT. Translated, it gives CASSEGHLTEAFF.

The chain employs TRBV30 and TRBJ1-1, with TRBD1 matching 10 bases. Germline values: CDR1 GTSNPN, CDR2 SVGIG (reference sequence). This CDR3 contains 15 residues. V lost 2 bases and J lost 5; bases outside the gene matches: 8. DNA of the CDR3: TGTGCCTGGAGTCCGAAAGGGACAGGGGAAACTGAAGCTTTCTTT. It yields the protein CAWSPKGTGETEAFF.

The chain recombines TRBV29-1 with TRBJ2-3; tentatively, D is TRBD1 (6 bases). CDR1 and CDR2 from the germline V gene are SQVTM and ANQGSEA. V lost 6 bases to trimming and J lost 2 bases, with 15 bases between them. The CDR3 is made up of 14 amino acids. The CDR3 here is CSVAPGTTTDTQYF. In DNA, the CDR3 is TGCAGCGTCGCCCCCGGGACAACCACAGATACGCAGTATTTT.

The V and J genes are TRBV6-1 and TRBJ1-1; TRBD1 agrees at 7 bases. This CDR3 spans 15 amino acids. CDR1 is MNHNS, CDR2 SASEGT, per germline. Trimming at V came to 4 bases and at J to 5 bases, leaving 10 bases not matched to a gene. The CDR3 is CASSGWGQRGTEAFF. CDR3 nucleotide sequence: TGTGCCAGCAGTGGATGGGGACAGAGGGGGACTGAAGCTTTCTTT.

The genes are TRBV30 and TRBJ1-2; D gene unclear. The germline V gene encodes CDR1 GTSNPN and CDR2 SVGIG (reference sequence). Trimming took 0 bases from V and 6 from J, leaving 5 bases between them. The CDR3 length is 11 residues. The CDR3 is CAWSVFDGYTF. CDR3 DNA sequence: TGTGCCTGGAGTGTATTCGATGGCTACACCTTC.